This T cell receptor (beta chain) derives from a study of beta chain features in type 1 diabetes. Expressed TCRB transcripts were sequenced, since all the RNA that had been isolated was reverse transcribed. TCRdb keeps only in-frame clones here, not all; method: immunoSEQ multiplex PCR. The repertoire holds 810,000 or so clones, 15% to 20% seen once, with around 0.02% in the top ten. This clone was seen a few times. From germline, CDR1 is SQVTM and CDR2 ANQGSEA. The length of the CDR3 is 14 residues. V shed 2 bases, J shed 2 bases, and the junction held 3 bases outside the gene matches. Material for sequencing was naive CD4+ T cells from blood. The sequence came from a woman younger than 35 in good health. This chain uses TRBV29-1 with TRBJ2-1, with 7 nucleotides matching TRBD1. The CDR3 is CSVEPGQPYNEQFF. For the CDR3, the DNA is TGCAGCGTTGAACCGGGACAGCCCTACAATGAGCAGTTCTTC.